The 30 T cell receptor beta chains presented below share a single source sample, sequenced in a study of cytomegalovirus exposure and HLA in healthy donors. Primers: 60 Vbeta forward and 13 Jbeta reverse. Libraries were prepared by immunoSEQ multiplex PCR; TCRdb keeps only in-frame clonotypes and omits some of them. The sample lists about 110,000 clones; roughly 76% were seen once. Input material: PBMCs. These receptors were collected from a woman aged 45-65 years in good health and CMV-seropositive.

V usage is TRBV2 and J usage is TRBJ2-7; D may be TRBD2 (5 bases). The germline V gene has CDR1 SNHLY and CDR2 FYNNEI. V lost 2 bases and J 4 bases, leaving 9 bases between the germline ends. This CDR3 comprises 13 residues. The DNA for the CDR3 is TGTGCCAGCAGTGAAAGAGGGAGATACGAGCAGTACTTC. Residues: CASSERGRYEQYF.

The V and J genes are TRBV5-1 and TRBJ2-7, with 7 bases that match TRBD1. Looked up from germline, CDR1 is SGHRS and CDR2 is YFSETQ. V shed 6 bases and J 2 bases; nucleotides not matched to a gene: 5. CDR3 length: 13 amino acids. CDR3 residues: CASTRTGTYEQYF. DNA for the CDR3: TGCGCCAGCACCCGGACAGGAACCTACGAGCAGTACTTC.

In this sample, this clone turned up once. This rearrangement joins TRBV7-9 to TRBJ1-2; D may be TRBD1 (5 bases). The CDR3 sequence is 14 residues long. With 1 base removed from V and 7 bases from J, the gap between germline ends came to 13 bases. Looked up from germline, CDR1 is SEHNR and CDR2 is FQNEAQ (reference sequence). The DNA of the CDR3 is TGTGCCAGCAGCTTAGTGGGCAGGGCGGTTGGCTACACCTTC. Encoded protein: CASSLVGRAVGYTF.

The V gene is TRBV5-1, the J gene TRBJ1-6; D not resolved. The CDR3 runs 16 residues. V gave up 2 bases and J gave up 0 bases, with 9 bases separating them. CDR1 and CDR2 (germline): SGHRS, YFSETQ. The CDR3 sequence is CASSFGEISYNSPLHF. The DNA of the CDR3 is TGCGCCAGCAGCTTTGGGGAGATCTCCTATAATTCACCCCTCCACTTT. Supplemented by reference TRBV5-1 and TRBJ1-6, the full variable domain reads KAGVTQTPRYLIKTRGQQVTLSCSPISGHRSVSWYQQTPGQGLQFLFEYFSETQRNKGNFPGRFSGRQFSNSRSEMNVSTLELGDSALYLCASSFGEISYNSPLHFGNGTRLTVT.

Only one count was recorded for this clone. This chain links TRBV4-3 with TRBJ2-3; D not certain. The CDR3 contains 14 residues. Germline lookup yields CDR1 LGHNA and CDR2 YSLEER. V gave up 0 bases and J gave up 5 bases, with 9 bases separating them. CDR3 DNA sequence: TGCGCCAGCAGCCAAGATATTAGTGGAGATACGCAGTATTTT. Translating gives CASSQDISGDTQYF.

The chain employs TRBV5-8 and TRBJ2-5; the D gene is possibly TRBD2 (6 bases). The CDR3 is 14 amino acids. The ends were cut back, 4 bases at V and 6 bases at J, with 16 bases in the middle. In germline, CDR1 is SGHTS, CDR2 YDEGEE. As DNA, the CDR3 is TGTGCCAGCAGCAAGCGACTAGGTTTGCAGACCCAGTACTTC. It translates to CASSKRLGLQTQYF.

The gene calls are TRBV25-1 and TRBJ2-7; D possibly corresponds to TRBD2 (6 bases). V was cut by 1 base and J by 3 bases, with 19 bases left in between. Germline V gene data show CDR1 as MGHDK and CDR2 as SYGVNS. CDR3 size: 17 residues. DNA of the CDR3: TGTGCCAGCAGTGAATCCACTGGAGGGACTGGGGGCTACGAGCAGTACTTC. It codes for CASSESTGGTGGYEQYF.

V usage is TRBV27 and J usage is TRBJ2-2, with a tentative D call TRBD1 (5 bases). V lost 3 bases, J lost 2 bases, and 7 bases lay in between. The CDR3 totals 14 residues. Germline V gene sequence: CDR1 MNHEY, CDR2 SMNVEV (reference sequence). This CDR3 reads CASSFQGNTGELFF. CDR3 sequence (DNA): TGTGCCAGCAGTTTTCAGGGAAACACCGGGGAGCTGTTTTTT.

On this clone itself: A read error may account for a junction end that differs from germline. The chain has TRBV5-1 and TRBJ2-5; perhaps TRBD1 as D (5 bases). In germline, CDR1 is SGHRS, CDR2 YFSETQ. The CDR3 length is 13 residues. This CDR3 is CASSLVGQEAQYF. For the CDR3, the DNA is TGCGCCAGCAGCTTGGTGGGGCAAGAGGCCCAGTACTTC.

V usage is TRBV14 and J usage is TRBJ1-1, with 7 bases matching TRBD1. J gave up 7 bases and V 1 base, and 3 bases lay outside the gene matches. Per the germline V gene, CDR1 is SGHDN and CDR2 is FVKESK. The CDR3 loop spans 13 amino acids. CDR3 coding DNA: TGTGCCAGCAGCCAAGCGACAGGGATTGAAGCTTTCTTT. Protein product: CASSQATGIEAFF.

This clone has a handful of counts. This chain uses TRBV6-5 with TRBJ2-5; D ambiguous. Deletions cut 4 bases from V and 1 base from J, with 7 bases between. CDR1 and CDR2 (germline): MNHEY, SVGAGI. The CDR3 length is 13 residues. The CDR3 nucleotides read TGTGCCAGCAGTTTGGCGGCCCAAGAGACCCAGTACTTC. Translated, it gives CASSLAAQETQYF.

The chain uses TRBV29-1 and TRBJ2-1; TRBD2 aligns across 12 bases. The V gene's germline CDR1 is SQVTM and CDR2 ANQGSEA. The ends lost 4 bases at V and 10 bases at J; junction bases unmatched: 8. CDR3 length: 14 residues. DNA for the CDR3: TGCAGCGTTGGGAGACTAGCGGGAGAAGGGGAGCAGTTCTTC. This sequence encodes CSVGRLAGEGEQFF.

As to this clone: The junction and the germline gene differ at one end; a read error may be behind it. Here the CDR3 DNA reads TGCGCCAGCAGCAACTCCCCCCGACAGGGTAACTCTGGGGCCAACGGCCTGACTTTC. Its translation is CASSNSPRQGNSGANGLTF. The chain employs TRBV5-1 and TRBJ2-6, with 7 bases fitting TRBD1. CDR1 and CDR2 from the germline V gene are SGHRS and YFSETQ. The CDR3 is made up of 19 amino acids.

The chain is built from TRBV5-1 and TRBJ2-1; tentative D call: TRBD2 (6 bases). The CDR3 is 15 residues long. V was trimmed by 4 bases and J by 1 base, leaving 12 bases between them. Germline V gene data show CDR1 as SGHRS and CDR2 as YFSETQ. The CDR3 loop is CASSQGLTSYNEQFF. CDR3 nucleotide sequence: TGCGCCAGCAGCCAAGGACTAACTTCCTACAATGAGCAGTTCTTC.

V and J are TRBV10-3 and TRBJ1-2, with 10 bases lining up with TRBD1. The junction had 3 bases not matched to a gene; V was cut back by 8 bases and J by 0 bases. Germline V gene sequence: CDR1 ENHRY, CDR2 SYGVKD. The CDR3 extends over 14 amino acids. CDR3 loop: CAIGQGDANYGYTF. CDR3 nucleotide sequence: TGTGCCATCGGACAGGGGGATGCTAACTATGGCTACACCTTC.

The chain links TRBV27 to TRBJ2-2; 9 bases map to TRBD1. Germline V gene data show CDR1 as MNHEY and CDR2 as SMNVEV (reference sequence). The CDR3 contains 15 residues. V dropped 3 bases and J dropped 7; count of bases not matched to a gene: 6. CDR3 sequence (DNA): TGTGCCAGCAGTTTCCGGGACAGGGCGCGCGGGGAGCTGTTTTTT. This translates into CASSFRDRARGELFF.

This clone was seen more than once but under ten times. An end of the junction does not agree with germline; a read error may underlie this. The chain joins TRBV7-9 to TRBJ2-4, with a tentative D call TRBD2 (6 bases). Germline values: CDR1 SEHNR, CDR2 FQNEAQ (reference sequence). CDR3 length equals 16 residues. CDR3 in amino acids: CSSSLYLPGVKNIQYF. DNA of the CDR3: TGTTCCAGCAGCTTATATCTTCCGGGAGTCAAAAACATTCAGTACTTC. The variable domain in full, completed from reference TRBV7-9 and TRBJ2-4, reads DTGVSQNPRHKITKRGQNVTFRCDPISEHNRLYWYRQTLGQGPEFLTYFQNEAQLEKSRLLSDRFSAERPKGSFSTLEIQRTEQGDSAMYLCSSSLYLPGVKNIQYFGAGTRLSVL.

This clone has just a few counts. The chain links TRBV9 to TRBJ2-7, with D perhaps TRBD2 (6 bases). With 0 bases removed from V and 1 base from J, the gap between germline ends came to 14 bases. CDR1 and CDR2 (germline): SGDLS, YYNGEE. This CDR3 is 16 amino acids long. Written as DNA, the CDR3 is TGTGCCAGCAGCGTAGGACTAGGTCCCCAATCCTACGAGCAGTACTTC. Translation gives CASSVGLGPQSYEQYF.

This chain uses TRBV27 with TRBJ2-2; weak D call: TRBD1 (5 bases). The CDR3 length is 15 residues. Trimming cost V 5 bases and J 6 bases, with 16 bases left between them. Germline V gives CDR1 MNHEY, CDR2 SMNVEV (reference sequence). This CDR3 reads CASSLQGIGPGELFF. CDR3 nucleotides: TGTGCCAGCAGTCTCCAGGGTATCGGACCCGGGGAGCTGTTTTTT.

This clone was recorded only once. The chain is built from TRBV6-1 and TRBJ2-5; TRBD1 is a possible D gene (6 bases). Germline lookup yields CDR1 MNHNS and CDR2 SASEGT. With 8 bases removed from V and 4 bases from J, the gap between germline ends came to 17 bases. The CDR3 spans 14 residues. CDR3: CASGDPGTPETQYF. In nucleotides, the CDR3 is TGTGCCAGCGGGGACCCCGGGACACCAGAGACCCAGTACTTC.

In its sample, this clone was seen once. The rearrangement uses TRBV10-3 and TRBJ2-7, with TRBD1 as a possible D gene (6 bases). With 2 bases removed from V and 4 bases from J, the gap between germline ends came to 12 bases. The CDR3 length is 14 residues. Germline loops: CDR1 ENHRY, CDR2 SYGVKD. The CDR3 DNA reads TGTGCCATCAGTGAGACCGGACAGCAGTACGAGCAGTACTTC. Translation: CAISETGQQYEQYF.

The chain recombines TRBV7-2 with TRBJ2-3, with 11 bases identical to TRBD2. Germline V gene lookup returns CDR1 SGHTA and CDR2 FQGNSA. V was pared by 6 bases and J by 5 bases, with 4 bases of the junction left unmatched. The CDR3 is 14 amino acids. This CDR3 is CASRLAGDQDTQYF. CDR3 in DNA: TGTGCCAGCAGACTAGCGGGAGATCAAGATACGCAGTATTTT.

V and J are TRBV5-4 and TRBJ2-1; tentative D call: TRBD2 (5 bases). Germline V gene data show CDR1 as SGHNT and CDR2 as YYREEE (reference sequence). Deletions cut 6 bases from V and 9 bases from J, with 10 bases between. This CDR3 region has 11 residues. CDR3: CASMGRGEQFF. In nucleotides, the CDR3 is TGTGCCAGCATGGGGAGAGGTGAGCAGTTCTTC.

With respect to this clone: One end of the junction does not line up with germline, which may come from a read error. The J gene is TRBJ2-1, the V gene TRBV7-3; D might be TRBD1 (5 bases). The CDR3 runs 15 residues. CDR1 and CDR2 from the germline V gene are SGHTA and FQGTGA. The CDR3 region has the DNA TGTGCCAGCAGCTTATCGTCCAGGGCCTATAATGAGCAGTTCTTC. Amino acid sequence: CASSLSSRAYNEQFF.

The chain uses TRBV5-5 and TRBJ2-5; 7 bases fit TRBD1. Germline-derived CDR1 and CDR2 are SGHKS and YYEKEE (reference sequence). The CDR3 length is 13 residues. V dropped 4 bases and J dropped 2; count of bases not matched to a gene: 2. The CDR3 DNA follows: TGTGCCAGCAGCGGGACAGCTCAAGAGACCCAGTACTTC. The encoded protein is CASSGTAQETQYF. Supplemented by reference TRBV5-5 and TRBJ2-5, the full variable domain reads DAGVTQSPTHLIKTRGQQVTLRCSPISGHKSVSWYQQVLGQGPQFIFQYYEKEERGRGNFPDRFSARQFPNYSSELNVNALLLGDSALYLCASSGTAQETQYFGPGTRLLVL.

The rearrangement uses TRBV19 and TRBJ1-2, with 9 bases lining up with TRBD1. Germline assignment: CDR1 LNHDA and CDR2 SQIVND (reference sequence). This CDR3 comprises 15 residues. The V and J ends lost 10 bases and 5 bases, in that order; junction bases with no gene match: 14. The CDR3 DNA is TGTGCCACCACGGGAGAGACAGGGGGGCATTATGGCTACACCTTC. Amino acid sequence: CATTGETGGHYGYTF.

CDR3 region: CASSLRGYLNEKLFF. The CDR3 coding sequence is TGCGCCAGCAGCTTAAGGGGTTACCTTAATGAAAAACTGTTTTTT. The chain links TRBV5-1 to TRBJ1-4; possibly TRBD1 for D (5 bases). The CDR3 totals 15 residues. Germline V gene lookup returns CDR1 SGHRS and CDR2 YFSETQ. Trimming took off 2 bases at V and 4 bases at J, with 12 bases between the two ends. The whole variable domain, filled in from reference TRBV5-1 and TRBJ1-4, reads KAGVTQTPRYLIKTRGQQVTLSCSPISGHRSVSWYQQTPGQGLQFLFEYFSETQRNKGNFPGRFSGRQFSNSRSEMNVSTLELGDSALYLCASSLRGYLNEKLFFGSGTQLSVL.

This clone appeared a single time. The rearrangement joins TRBV15 to TRBJ1-1; D unresolved. The CDR3 spans 16 residues. Trimming took 5 bases from V and 0 from J, leaving 16 bases between them. Germline lookup yields CDR1 LNHNV and CDR2 YYDKDF (reference sequence). The CDR3: CATSSYGERVNTEAFF. CDR3 in DNA: TGTGCCACCAGCTCCTATGGGGAGCGGGTGAACACTGAAGCTTTCTTT. Using reference TRBV15 and TRBJ1-1 for the parts outside the CDR3, the full variable domain is DAMVIQNPRYQVTQFGKPVTLSCSQTLNHNVMYWYQQKSSQAPKLLFHYYDKDFNNEADTPDNFQSRRPNTSFCFLDIRSPGLGDTAMYLCATSSYGERVNTEAFFGQGTRLTVV.

This chain uses TRBV5-6 with TRBJ2-1; D is uncertain. This CDR3 is built from 11 residues. V was trimmed by 7 bases and J by 7 bases, leaving 9 bases between them. Germline V gene sequence: CDR1 SGHDT, CDR2 YYEEEE. The DNA of the CDR3 is TGTGCCAGCCACAAACAGAATGAGCAGTTCTTC. Protein sequence: CASHKQNEQFF.

The chain couples TRBV7-3 to TRBJ2-2; unclear D gene. With 5 bases removed from V and 7 bases from J, the gap between germline ends came to 8 bases. CDR3 size: 12 residues. Germline CDR1 SGHTA, CDR2 FQGTGA. This CDR3 reads CASSLSYGELFF. The CDR3 DNA reads as TGTGCCAGCAGCCTTAGTTACGGGGAGCTGTTTTTT.